Listed below are T cell receptor beta chains from one sample, sequenced in a study of blood T cell repertoires in COVID-19. The table came from immunoSEQ multiplex PCR; TCRdb's copy has only in-frame clones and leaves some out. The sample carries a few hundred thousand clones, approximately 82% recorded once. Sequenced: peripheral blood. The source is a man aged 25-45 years who had recovered from COVID-19. CDR3s include the opening cysteine and the closing phenylalanine or tryptophan. The order of the fields is D gene, V gene, clone size, J gene, CDR3 DNA, CDR3 protein. D genes are given only for firm matches. Some rows mark clone size as missing; the rest say once, few, many or name a class of expanded clone.

NA	TRBV27	NA	TRBJ1-2	TGTGCCAGCAGTTTAGGTCAGGGCTATGGCTACACCTTC	CASSLGQGYGYTF
NA	TRBV18	NA	TRBJ2-5	TGTGCCAGCTCACCTCGGCAGGGGCAAGAGACCCAGTACTTC	CASSPRQGQETQYF
NA	TRBV27	NA	TRBJ2-3	TGTGCCAGCAGTTTATGGGGGCGGTCGAGGACAGCCCAGGCTAGCACAGATACGCAGTATTTT	CASSLWGRSRTAQASTDTQYF
TRBD1	TRBV9	NA	TRBJ1-5	TGTGCCAGCAGCGTCAGCGGACAGGGCTATCAGCCCCAGCATTTT	CASSVSGQGYQPQHF
NA	TRBV7-9	few	TRBJ1-6	TGTGCCAGCAGCTTAGCCTCCCGTTCACCCCTCCACTTT	CASSLASRSPLHF
TRBD2	TRBV7-9	NA	TRBJ2-1	TGTGCCAGCAGCTTAGCGACTAGCGGGGTTACCTACAATGAGCAGTTCTTC	CASSLATSGVTYNEQFF
NA	TRBV5-1	NA	TRBJ2-1	TGCGCCAGCAGCTTGTATTCCGAGGGTGAGCAGTTCTTC	CASSLYSEGEQFF
NA	TRBV7-9	few	TRBJ1-1	TGTGCCAGCAGGTTAACAGACAACACTGAAGCTTTCTTT	CASRLTDNTEAFF
TRBD1	TRBV28	NA	TRBJ2-2	TGTGCCAGCAGTTTAGTACAGGGGGCTTCGGGGGAGCTGTTTTTT	CASSLVQGASGELFF
TRBD1	TRBV18	NA	TRBJ1-2	TGTGCCAGCTCACCACCGGGACAGGGGGCTTACGGCTACACCTTC	CASSPPGQGAYGYTF
NA	TRBV6-5	NA	TRBJ2-5	TGTGCCACCCAACCCGGGCAGGGCAGCGAGACCCAGTACTTC	CATQPGQGSETQYF